This TCR beta chain appears in the sequencing data of a study of cytomegalovirus exposure and HLA in healthy donors. Notes on the study in general: Earlier analysis found most TCR beta V segments productive about 87% or about 30% of the time.

PCR was performed using 60 Vbeta and 13 Jbeta primers. Libraries were prepared by immunoSEQ multiplex PCR; TCRdb keeps only in-frame clonotypes and omits some of them. The table has under 200,000 clones, roughly 84% seen once. V dropped 0 bases and J dropped 3 bases, with 10 bases sitting between them. Germline CDR1 SGDLS, CDR2 YYNGEE. The CDR3 contains 15 residues. A remark on this clone: As yet, its antigen is unknown.

The sequence was collected from a man aged 25 to 40 in good health and CMV-seronegative. This chain joins TRBV9 and TRBJ2-1; D may be TRBD2 (6 bases). The sample comprised PBMCs. The CDR3 here is CASSVAGDLYNEQFF. DNA for the CDR3: TGTGCCAGCAGCGTAGCGGGGGACCTCTACAATGAGCAGTTCTTC.